These T cell receptor beta chains were read from a single sample in a study of T cell responses to AZD1222 COVID-19 vaccine. Clones were read by immunoSEQ multiplex PCR, and TCRdb kept only the in-frame ones, dropping some. The sample shows under 150,000 clones, more than 75% of them seen only once. This sample comprised peripheral blood, obtained on day 0 of AZD1222 vaccination. These receptors were collected from an adult in good health. Both conserved end residues are trimmed from each CDR3.

V	J	CDR3
TRBV18	TRBJ2-3	ASSPNGPPDTQY
TRBV18	TRBJ2-7	ASSPQVGEQY
TRBV7-8	TRBJ1-5	ASSPGLEGMDQPQH
TRBV6-5	TRBJ1-2	ASSGVGYT
TRBV28	TRBJ2-2	ASSRGAGGPPTGELF
TRBV6-5	TRBJ1-5	ASRTGEEIQPQH
TRBV5-4	TRBJ2-7	ASSGEAEESY
TRBV9	TRBJ2-2	ASSGRGGASGELF
TRBV7-9	TRBJ1-2	ASSFVTGDIGYGYT
TRBV5-5	TRBJ2-3	ASIRQGILDTQY
TRBV19	TRBJ1-4	ASRDRPGEKLF
TRBV20-1	TRBJ1-2	SSYYGYT
TRBV28	TRBJ2-7	ASSLWSSGASREQY
TRBV15	TRBJ2-7	ATSRDPLSWNEQY
TRBV5-1	TRBJ1-1	ASSYSRALNTEAF
TRBV11-3	TRBJ2-1	ASSLGRGAYNEQF
TRBV3-1/TRBV3-2	TRBJ1-2	ASSQGQTYGYT
TRBV6-1	TRBJ2-3	ASSDQRTDTQY
TRBV29-1	TRBJ2-1	SVEVRTGYNEQF
TRBV7-8	TRBJ2-5	ASSLARQGAHLETQY
TRBV6-1	TRBJ2-7	ASSSQGYEQY
TRBV6-5	TRBJ2-7	ASSYSWQGAYEQY
TRBV6-5	TRBJ1-4	ASSYPGRTTNEKLF
TRBV27	TRBJ1-1	ASSLGGGRKAF
TRBV5-1	TRBJ1-2	ASSPPTGTGGGYT
TRBV6-5	TRBJ1-6	ASRRNREAPLH
TRBV6-5	TRBJ1-1	ASSEGADINTEAF
TRBV4-1	TRBJ2-3	ASSQGSGGAEDTQY
TRBV6-4	TRBJ2-1	ARGPSNHYIEQF
TRBV28	TRBJ2-2	ASRPWGQNTGELF
TRBV30	TRBJ2-5	AWTGGETQY
TRBV10-1	TRBJ2-5	ATEPGQAYQETQY
TRBV5-4	TRBJ1-1	ASSLVGRMNTEAF
TRBV4-1	TRBJ2-2	ASSHGHSNTGELF
TRBV24-1	TRBJ2-5	ATSEGDGETQY
TRBV27	TRBJ2-2	ASTKGGGTGELF
TRBV5-4	TRBJ1-1	ASSLASGGVNTEAF
TRBV19	TRBJ1-5	ASSKGTPFNQPQH
TRBV7-9	TRBJ2-2	ASSLTGVTIYTGELF
TRBV4-1	TRBJ2-5	ASSQGEGGRETQY